This T cell receptor beta chain was recorded in a study of PD-1 blockade in classical Hodgkin lymphoma (dated by TCRdb to about 2020). A note on the overall study: Nivolumab dosing was 3 mg/kg intravenously every 2 weeks, continuing until either disease progression or unacceptable toxicity. The study used CyTOF and TCR beta sequencing to define a peripheral blood immune signature of response to PD-1 blockade in classical Hodgkin lymphoma.

The intended sense of this specimen's time point label: cycle 2 day 1 (C2D1) of nivolumab. All trial patients had relapsed after autologous stem cell transplantation, with cohorts A, B and C differing in prior brentuximab vedotin exposure. The trial cohort included some 53 patients with relapsed/refractory classical Hodgkin lymphoma, and each patient had a best overall response of complete response, partial response or progressive disease. Single-agent nivolumab was administered to trial patients in the multi-cohort phase II CheckMate 205 trial. An independent review committee assessed best overall response by applying the 2007 International Working Group response criteria. Trial PBMCs were collected immediately before nivolumab initiation (C1D1) and during therapy at cycle 2 day 1 and cycle 4 day 1. Peripheral blood was collected in 8 mL Vacutainer Cell Preparation Tubes, from which PBMCs were isolated by centrifugation and then cryopreserved.

Study-wide findings and limitations: Trial patients achieving complete response had baseline diversity similar to newly diagnosed patients, whereas partial responders and progressors had significantly lower diversity. Diversity was lower in patients who began nivolumab less than 1 year after ASCT, so these patients were left out of later analyses to avoid confounding by immune reconstitution. CD4+ but not CD8+ TCR diversity rose significantly by C4D1 (p=0.0027 vs p=0.16), most apparent in complete responders (p=0.02). Baseline TCR diversity was reported as lower in newly diagnosed patients than in healthy donors, and lower still in relapsed/refractory patients. Only a single clinical trial cohort was studied, and what caused the repertoire differences, possibly disease activity or prior therapy, remained undefined.

Genomic DNA was isolated using the Qiagen DNeasy kit from unsorted PBMCs as well as from negatively selected CD4+ and CD8+ fractions. Amplification of TCR beta CDR3 regions was done by immunoSEQ multiplex PCR with primers that anneal to V and J segments. A synthetic immune receptor repertoire was used to minimize amplification bias, and remaining bias was computationally removed after sequencing. As for how the authors treated the data: Repertoire diversity was quantified as the Shannon entropy index using custom Python scripts. The unsorted, CD4+ and CD8+ repertoires were each analyzed separately, with the exception of combined analyses, where CD4+ and CD8+ sequences were merged in silico. A clone counted as expanded when the clone's frequency after treatment rose at least 2-fold relative to C1D1, and clones undetected at baseline were given a pseudocount of 0.5. Clones with 0 or 1 copy at C1D1 were classified as singleton clones, and clones with 2 or more copies were classified as non-singleton clones. Clones expanded in unsorted samples were labelled as CD4+, CD8+ or unknown by matching protein sequences in sorted samples from the same patient. Wilcoxon tests on paired samples were used to test changes in diversity from C1D1 to C4D1. Sourced from immuneACCESS, this table was stored by TCRdb with only in-frame sequences that have V and J called. A share of the clones is absent; for the studies checked, an unresolved V gene accounts for under half, and the remainder has no known explanation. That table gives V, J and clone size, and the DNA gave D and trimming. The sample table lists roughly 140,000 clones, approximately 72% of them with a count of one. The ten biggest clones cover 7.5% to 9.5% of the sample.

This clone was counted a few times. Its recognized antigen is unknown. Per-base qualities were not stored, and no clone one base away is much larger. The trim is 5 bases for V and 3 bases for J, with a gap of 13 bases between the germline ends. The CDR1 and CDR2 encoded by the germline V gene are SGHTA and FQGTGA. Counted from cysteine to phenylalanine, this CDR3 has 14 amino acids. The only DNA kept is the CDR3, 42 bases in frame from the first base. This material consisted of peripheral blood mononuclear cells (PBMCs), taken before the second cycle of nivolumab. This TCR derives from a human donor with classical Hodgkin lymphoma. The chain was built from TRBV7-3 and TRBJ1-1, and perhaps TRBD1 as D gene, on 6 matching bases. The CDR3 sequence is CASSPDRWDTEAFF. The DNA reads as follows: TGTGCCAGCAGCCCAGACAGGTGGGACACTGAAGCTTTCTTT. Here the CDR3 is joined to the reference TRBV7-3 and TRBJ1-1 genes, and the full variable domain is: GAGVSQTPSNKVTEKGKYVELRCDPISGHTALYWYRQSLGQGPEFLIYFQGTGAADDSGLPNDRFFAVRPEGSVSTLKIQRTERGDSAVYLCASSPDRWDTEAFFGQGTRLTVV.